The rows below give T cell receptor beta chains drawn from one sample of a study of T cell responses to AZD1222 COVID-19 vaccine. Assay used: immunoSEQ multiplex PCR; TCRdb lists only in-frame clones, some missing. The table shows about 140,000 clones, with 90% to 95% occurring only once. Sequenced material: peripheral blood, taken on day 0 of AZD1222 vaccination. The source is an adult in good health. The CDR3 runs from the conserved cysteine through the conserved F or W. D genes are given only for firm matches. Clone size appears in some rows only: once, few, many, or a class for an expanded clone.

v_gene: TRBV27
j_gene: TRBJ1-3
abundance: -
d_gene: -
CDR3nt: TGTGCCAGCAGTTTAGGTTGGAGAAACACCATATATTTT
CDR3aa: CASSLGWRNTIYF

v_gene: TRBV28
j_gene: TRBJ1-1
abundance: -
d_gene: -
CDR3nt: TGTGCCAGCAGTTTTCAGGGACGGACTGAAGCTTTCTTT
CDR3aa: CASSFQGRTEAFF

v_gene: TRBV19
j_gene: TRBJ1-4
abundance: -
d_gene: -
CDR3nt: TGTGCCAGTAGTGTGGGGGTACATGAAAAACTGTTTTTT
CDR3aa: CASSVGVHEKLFF

v_gene: TRBV11-2
j_gene: TRBJ2-7
abundance: few
d_gene: TRBD2
CDR3nt: TGTGCCAGCAGCTTACTGGGACTAGTCGAGCAGTACTTC
CDR3aa: CASSLLGLVEQYF

v_gene: TRBV6-4
j_gene: TRBJ1-1
abundance: -
d_gene: TRBD1
CDR3nt: TGTGCCAGCCGGGACAGGACCGACACTGAAGCTTTCTTT
CDR3aa: CASRDRTDTEAFF

v_gene: TRBV5-6
j_gene: TRBJ1-1
abundance: -
d_gene: -
CDR3nt: TGTGCCAGCAGCTTCCCGGGCCCCAACACTGAAGCTTTCTTT
CDR3aa: CASSFPGPNTEAFF

v_gene: TRBV21-1
j_gene: TRBJ2-7
abundance: -
d_gene: -
CDR3nt: TGTGCCAGCAGCAAAGGAATTGGTCGGACTGCAAGCTCCTACGAGCAGTACTTC
CDR3aa: CASSKGIGRTASSYEQYF

v_gene: TRBV2
j_gene: TRBJ2-2
abundance: once
d_gene: -
CDR3nt: TGTGCCAGCAGCCCCCATTCTGGAACCGGGGAGCTGTTTTTT
CDR3aa: CASSPHSGTGELFF

v_gene: TRBV2
j_gene: TRBJ1-6
abundance: -
d_gene: TRBD1
CDR3nt: TGTGCCAGCAGACAGGGGAATAATTCACCCCTCCACTTT
CDR3aa: CASRQGNNSPLHF

v_gene: TRBV3-1/TRBV3-2
j_gene: TRBJ1-1
abundance: -
d_gene: -
CDR3nt: TGTGCCAGCAGCCAGGTCTGGGGGGGTAACACTGAAGCTTTCTTT
CDR3aa: CASSQVWGGNTEAFF

v_gene: TRBV13
j_gene: TRBJ2-3
abundance: few
d_gene: TRBD1
CDR3nt: TGTGCCAGCAGCTTAGCAACAGGGGGGAGGACAGATACGCAGTATTTT
CDR3aa: CASSLATGGRTDTQYF

v_gene: TRBV7-3
j_gene: TRBJ2-3
abundance: -
d_gene: -
CDR3nt: TGTGCCAGCAGCCCCGGTGGGACCGGAGATACGCAGTATTTT
CDR3aa: CASSPGGTGDTQYF

v_gene: TRBV19
j_gene: TRBJ1-2
abundance: -
d_gene: -
CDR3nt: TGTGCCAGTAGTATAGATGCAGGGCTCGGTGGCTACACCTTC
CDR3aa: CASSIDAGLGGYTF

v_gene: TRBV19
j_gene: TRBJ2-7
abundance: once
d_gene: TRBD2
CDR3nt: TGTGCCAGTAGTATCAATCTAGCGGGCACCTCCTACGAGCAGTACTTC
CDR3aa: CASSINLAGTSYEQYF

v_gene: TRBV24-1
j_gene: TRBJ1-2
abundance: -
d_gene: -
CDR3nt: TGTGCCACCAGTGACGTCGGACACGACGGCTACACCTTC
CDR3aa: CATSDVGHDGYTF

v_gene: TRBV24-1
j_gene: TRBJ2-2
abundance: once
d_gene: -
CDR3nt: TGTGCCATCAGTGACGATTACACCGGGGAGCTGTTTTTT
CDR3aa: CAISDDYTGELFF

v_gene: TRBV6-2/TRBV6-3
j_gene: TRBJ2-4
abundance: few
d_gene: -
CDR3nt: TGTGCCAGCAGTTCCGTCACCAAGCTCAAAAACATTCAGTACTTC
CDR3aa: CASSSVTKLKNIQYF

v_gene: TRBV9
j_gene: TRBJ1-1
abundance: -
d_gene: TRBD1
CDR3nt: TGTGCCAGCAGCGCGACAGGGGCCGTGAACACTGAAGCTTTCTTT
CDR3aa: CASSATGAVNTEAFF

v_gene: TRBV10-3
j_gene: TRBJ1-6
abundance: -
d_gene: -
CDR3nt: TGTGCCATCAGTGAGTCGTCGGGGCCGAGCTCACCCCTCCACTTT
CDR3aa: CAISESSGPSSPLHF

v_gene: TRBV10-3
j_gene: TRBJ1-2
abundance: few
d_gene: -
CDR3nt: TGTGCCATCAGTGAGGCTTTGCCCAGGGTCCAGGTTTGGGGCTACACCTTC
CDR3aa: CAISEALPRVQVWGYTF

v_gene: TRBV9
j_gene: TRBJ2-7
abundance: -
d_gene: TRBD2
CDR3nt: TGTGCCAGCAGCGTCCTAGCGGGGGGGAGTTCCGAGCAGTACTTC
CDR3aa: CASSVLAGGSSEQYF

v_gene: TRBV9
j_gene: TRBJ2-1
abundance: -
d_gene: TRBD2
CDR3nt: TGTGCCAGCAGCGTAGTACCGGACGCGGGAGGGGCCTACAATGAGCAGTTCTTC
CDR3aa: CASSVVPDAGGAYNEQFF

v_gene: TRBV19
j_gene: TRBJ2-7
abundance: -
d_gene: -
CDR3nt: TGTGCCAGTAGTATAATCGACGGCTCCTACGAGCAGTACTTC
CDR3aa: CASSIIDGSYEQYF

v_gene: TRBV28
j_gene: TRBJ2-7
abundance: -
d_gene: -
CDR3nt: TGTGCCAGCAGTTTAATTTGGGGAAGCTACGAGCAGTACTTC
CDR3aa: CASSLIWGSYEQYF

v_gene: TRBV27
j_gene: TRBJ1-6
abundance: -
d_gene: -
CDR3nt: TGTGCCAGCAGCACTTCGGCCAGGGTAGGGTCACCCCTCCACTTT
CDR3aa: CASSTSARVGSPLHF

v_gene: TRBV9
j_gene: TRBJ1-3
abundance: -
d_gene: -
CDR3nt: TGTGCTACCCGGGGTGCTGGAAACACCATATATTTT
CDR3aa: CATRGAGNTIYF

v_gene: TRBV4-1
j_gene: TRBJ2-2
abundance: -
d_gene: TRBD2
CDR3nt: TGCGCCAGCAACTTAGCGGGAGGTAGTACCGGGGAGCTGTTTTTT
CDR3aa: CASNLAGGSTGELFF

v_gene: TRBV4-1
j_gene: TRBJ1-2
abundance: -
d_gene: -
CDR3nt: TGCGCCAGCAGCGAAGTCGTCGGGTTCCTCTATGGCTACACCTTC
CDR3aa: CASSEVVGFLYGYTF

v_gene: TRBV7-2
j_gene: TRBJ1-2
abundance: once
d_gene: TRBD1
CDR3nt: TGTGCCAGCAGCACCAACTGGGACAGGGTAGGCTACACCTTC
CDR3aa: CASSTNWDRVGYTF

v_gene: TRBV3-1/TRBV3-2
j_gene: TRBJ1-2
abundance: once
d_gene: TRBD1
CDR3nt: TGTGCCAGCAGCCAAGCCGGACAGGGTCGAGCTAACTATGGCTACACCTTC
CDR3aa: CASSQAGQGRANYGYTF

v_gene: TRBV27
j_gene: TRBJ1-1
abundance: -
d_gene: TRBD1
CDR3nt: TGTGCCAGCAGTTTTGGGACAGCTTTGGGCACTGAAGCTTTCTTT
CDR3aa: CASSFGTALGTEAFF

v_gene: TRBV18
j_gene: TRBJ1-1
abundance: -
d_gene: -
CDR3nt: TGTGCCAGCTCACCGAGACTAGGGACGAACACTGAAGCTTTCTTT
CDR3aa: CASSPRLGTNTEAFF

v_gene: TRBV9
j_gene: TRBJ2-1
abundance: -
d_gene: TRBD2
CDR3nt: TGTGCCAGCAGCGTAACCCTTACTAGCGGGGCCAATGAGCAGTTCTTC
CDR3aa: CASSVTLTSGANEQFF

v_gene: TRBV7-9
j_gene: TRBJ2-7
abundance: -
d_gene: TRBD2
CDR3nt: TGTGCCAGCAGCTTCACTAGCGGGAGGGCCCCGTACGAGCAGTACTTC
CDR3aa: CASSFTSGRAPYEQYF

v_gene: TRBV28
j_gene: TRBJ2-1
abundance: -
d_gene: TRBD2
CDR3nt: TGTGCCAGCAGTCTCGGACTAGCGGGAGGGAGGACAGGGAATGAGCAGTTCTTC
CDR3aa: CASSLGLAGGRTGNEQFF

v_gene: TRBV27
j_gene: TRBJ1-5
abundance: -
d_gene: TRBD1
CDR3nt: TGTGCCAGCAAGGACAGGGGGTTCGGGCCCCAGCATTTT
CDR3aa: CASKDRGFGPQHF

v_gene: TRBV10-2
j_gene: TRBJ2-1
abundance: few
d_gene: -
CDR3nt: TGCGCCAGCAGTGAGTACAATGAGCAGTTCTTC
CDR3aa: CASSEYNEQFF

v_gene: TRBV5-5
j_gene: TRBJ2-7
abundance: -
d_gene: -
CDR3nt: TGTGCCAGCAGCTTGGTCGGAGGCCTGGAGCAGTACTTC
CDR3aa: CASSLVGGLEQYF

v_gene: TRBV28
j_gene: TRBJ2-7
abundance: -
d_gene: -
CDR3nt: TGTGCCAGCAATTACTTACCCAACTACGAGCAGTACTTC
CDR3aa: CASNYLPNYEQYF

v_gene: TRBV18
j_gene: TRBJ1-1
abundance: once
d_gene: -
CDR3nt: TGTGCCAGCTCACCGGTAGAACAAATCTGGGAAGCTTTCTTT
CDR3aa: CASSPVEQIWEAFF

v_gene: TRBV3-1/TRBV3-2
j_gene: TRBJ2-7
abundance: -
d_gene: -
CDR3nt: TGTGCCAGCAGCCAAGATCAGTCGGTGCTATCCTACGAGCAGTACTTC
CDR3aa: CASSQDQSVLSYEQYF

v_gene: TRBV9
j_gene: TRBJ2-3
abundance: -
d_gene: TRBD2
CDR3nt: TGTGCCAGCAGCGTACTCGGGCGGGGGGGCGAAGATACGCAGTATTTT
CDR3aa: CASSVLGRGGEDTQYF

v_gene: TRBV11-1
j_gene: TRBJ1-3
abundance: -
d_gene: -
CDR3nt: TGTGCCAGCAGCCAAGAAGCGGGGGAATGGGGGAACACCATATATTTT
CDR3aa: CASSQEAGEWGNTIYF

v_gene: TRBV6-5
j_gene: TRBJ1-4
abundance: -
d_gene: TRBD1
CDR3nt: TGTGCCAGCAAAACCCCGGACAGGGAAAAACTGTTTTTT
CDR3aa: CASKTPDREKLFF

v_gene: TRBV7-6
j_gene: TRBJ2-3
abundance: -
d_gene: -
CDR3nt: TGTGCCAGCAGCCCCCGGGGTAGCGGAAATACAGATACGCAGTATTTT
CDR3aa: CASSPRGSGNTDTQYF

v_gene: TRBV11-2
j_gene: TRBJ2-7
abundance: -
d_gene: TRBD2
CDR3nt: TGTGCCAGCAGCCGATTACTAGCGGGAGCAACCTACGAGCAGTACTTC
CDR3aa: CASSRLLAGATYEQYF

v_gene: TRBV6-2/TRBV6-3
j_gene: TRBJ2-7
abundance: -
d_gene: -
CDR3nt: TGTGCCAGCAGTTACTCGGGGGGAGGAGGCCAGGAGCAGTACTTC
CDR3aa: CASSYSGGGGQEQYF

v_gene: TRBV3-1/TRBV3-2
j_gene: TRBJ2-7
abundance: once
d_gene: -
CDR3nt: TGTGCCAGCGGTACACCGGGATGGGGCTACGAGCAGTACTTC
CDR3aa: CASGTPGWGYEQYF

v_gene: TRBV4-3
j_gene: TRBJ1-6
abundance: -
d_gene: -
CDR3nt: TGCGCCAGCAGCCATGATGGATCCTATAATTCACCCCTCCACTTT
CDR3aa: CASSHDGSYNSPLHF

v_gene: TRBV7-9
j_gene: TRBJ2-7
abundance: few
d_gene: -
CDR3nt: TGTGCCAGCAGCCGGGACTCAGGACTTACCGAGCAGTACTTC
CDR3aa: CASSRDSGLTEQYF